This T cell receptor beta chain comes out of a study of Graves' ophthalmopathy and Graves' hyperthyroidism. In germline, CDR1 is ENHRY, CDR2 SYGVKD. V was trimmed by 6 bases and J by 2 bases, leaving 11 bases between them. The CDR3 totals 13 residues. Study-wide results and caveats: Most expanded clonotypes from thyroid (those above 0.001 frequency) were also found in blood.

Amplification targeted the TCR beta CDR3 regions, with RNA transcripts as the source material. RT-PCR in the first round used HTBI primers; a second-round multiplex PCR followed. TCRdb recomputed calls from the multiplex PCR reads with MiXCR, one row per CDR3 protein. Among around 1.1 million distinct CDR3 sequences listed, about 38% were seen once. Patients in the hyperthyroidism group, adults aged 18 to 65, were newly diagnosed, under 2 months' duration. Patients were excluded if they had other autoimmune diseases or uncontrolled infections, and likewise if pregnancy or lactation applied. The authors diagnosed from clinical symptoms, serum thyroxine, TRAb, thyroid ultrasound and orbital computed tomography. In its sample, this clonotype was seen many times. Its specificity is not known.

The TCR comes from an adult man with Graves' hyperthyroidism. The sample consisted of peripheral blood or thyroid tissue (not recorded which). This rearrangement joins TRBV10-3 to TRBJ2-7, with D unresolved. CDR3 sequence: CAIRHPPTYEQYF. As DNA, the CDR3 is TGTGCCATCAGACACCCCCCCACCTACGAGCAGTACTTC.